This T cell receptor beta chain was sequenced during a study of CD8 T cells in Susac syndrome (dated by TCRdb to between 2019 and 2020). About the full investigation: Among the Susac syndrome patients who were sequenced, clinically active disease was present in about 6 and clinical remission was observed in roughly eight. Whether CD8+ T cell activation and differentiation in Susac syndrome was antigen driven was tested using repertoire sequencing. At the time of blood withdrawal, Susac syndrome patients were either therapy-naive, taking corticosteroids (with some also receiving IVIg), or on IVIg alone.

High-throughput TCR beta sequencing profiled peripheral blood CD8+ and CD4+ T cells from healthy donors, Susac syndrome patients and multiple sclerosis patients. Susac syndrome patients met recently defined diagnostic criteria for definite or probable disease. Bulk CD8+ and CD4+ T cells were purified magnetically by negative isolation, whereas CD8+ TEMRA cells were enriched by FACS. Blood was collected in EDTA tubes and processed within 24 hours, with PBMCs isolated through density gradient centrifugation. PBMCs intended for TCR sequencing were frozen in liquid nitrogen and were later thawed in a 37 degrees C water bath. Purity of sorted or isolated CD4+, CD8+ and CD8+ TEMRA cells was at least 90%. Regarding this clonotype: The clone's antigen remains unknown. No base qualities exist here, and no much larger clone lies one base off it.

General findings and caveats noted by the study authors: In the CD4+ T cell repertoire of Susac syndrome patients, clonal expansion was not detected. The number of individuals in the TCR sequencing and HLA analysis was recognized as being relatively small.

The CDR3, from cysteine to phenylalanine, totals 14 residues. Only the CDR3 region is kept as DNA, spanning 42 bases read in frame from base 1. V lost 5 bases and J lost 4 bases; the stretch between them is 15 bases long. CDR1 and CDR2 (SGHTA, FQGNSA) derive from the germline V gene. RNA was extracted using the RNeasy kit, and roughly 0.5 to 1 microgram was reverse transcribed with random hexamers. The immunoSEQ multiplex PCR assay, covering 54 Vbeta and 13 Jbeta segments, was used to amplify TCR beta CDR3 regions. PCR amplification bias was corrected by using a synthetic template baseline for primer optimization and computational correction. On the study's bioinformatics: Reads were assigned to V, D and J genes according to IMGT and analyzed in immunoSEQ Analyzer, with only productive sequences retained. To calculate clonality, Shannon entropy was normalized by log2 of the number of productive unique sequences and then subtracted from one. For each patient and control, public and private clones were evaluated within the 100 most prevalent clones. Clones were defined as Susac-specific when absent from the healthy and MS cohorts, from about 1,100 published viral clones and from other ImmuneACCESS disease sequences. TCRdb passed the public sequencing reads through fastp at Q25 and MiXCR, retaining productive beta sequences. Under each unique CDR3 protein, matching rows form one entry showing the most common genes and DNA. The V and J calls come from TCRdb's annotation, not from the publication. In this sample the table shows tens of thousands of distinct CDR3 sequences, 93% of which occur a single time. The ten largest clones take up about 0.14% of the sample.

The receptor comes from a human donor with Susac syndrome. Sequencing input: CD4+ T cells from PBMCs. Recombination linked TRBV7-2 to TRBJ2-7, with TRBD2 perhaps the D gene, on 5 matching bases. The DNA reads TGTGCCAGCAGCATTGAAGCTAGGAGGTACGAGCAGTACTTC. This encodes CASSIEARRYEQYF.